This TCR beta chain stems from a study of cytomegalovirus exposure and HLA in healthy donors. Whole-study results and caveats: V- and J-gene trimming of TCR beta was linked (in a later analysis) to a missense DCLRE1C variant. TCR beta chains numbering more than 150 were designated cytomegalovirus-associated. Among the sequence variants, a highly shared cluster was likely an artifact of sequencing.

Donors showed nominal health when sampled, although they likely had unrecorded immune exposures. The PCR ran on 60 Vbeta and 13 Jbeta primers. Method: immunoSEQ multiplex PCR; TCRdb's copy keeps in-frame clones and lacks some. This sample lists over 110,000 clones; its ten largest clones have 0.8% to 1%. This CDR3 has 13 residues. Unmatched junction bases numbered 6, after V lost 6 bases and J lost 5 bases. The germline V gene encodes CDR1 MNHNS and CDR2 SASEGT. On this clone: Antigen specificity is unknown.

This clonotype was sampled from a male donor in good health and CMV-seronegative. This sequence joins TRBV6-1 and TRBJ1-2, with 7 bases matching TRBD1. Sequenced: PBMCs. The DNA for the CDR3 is TGTGCCAGCAGGCCCACAGGGGTTTATGGCTACACCTTC. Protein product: CASRPTGVYGYTF.